This T cell receptor beta chain was profiled in a study of blood T cell repertoires in COVID-19. CDR1 and CDR2 (germline): PRHDT, FYEKMQ (reference sequence). The CDR3 sequence is 14 residues long. Trimming pared 5 bases from V and 0 bases from J, leaving 10 bases between. TCRdb keeps only in-frame clones here, not all; method: immunoSEQ multiplex PCR. The sample lists about 400,000 clones; around 90% were seen once. The clonotype originates from a woman in her 40s with acute COVID-19. The sequencing sample was made of PBMCs or T cells enriched from blood (not recorded which). The chain carries TRBV13 and TRBJ1-2; D uncertain. The CDR3 DNA reads as TGTGCCAGCAGCGGCCTTGGAGCTAACTATGGCTACACCTTC. Translation: CASSGLGANYGYTF.